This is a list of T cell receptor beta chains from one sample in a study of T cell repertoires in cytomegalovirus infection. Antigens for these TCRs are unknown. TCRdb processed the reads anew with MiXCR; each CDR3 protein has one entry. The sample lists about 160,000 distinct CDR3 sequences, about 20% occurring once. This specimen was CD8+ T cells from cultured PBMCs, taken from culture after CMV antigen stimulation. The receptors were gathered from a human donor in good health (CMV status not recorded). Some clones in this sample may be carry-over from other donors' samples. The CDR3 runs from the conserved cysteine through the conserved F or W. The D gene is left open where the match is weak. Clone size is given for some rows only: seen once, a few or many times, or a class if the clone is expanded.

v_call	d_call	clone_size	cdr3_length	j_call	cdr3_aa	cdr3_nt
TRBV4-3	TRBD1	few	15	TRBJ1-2	CASSQVAGGSGGYTF	TGCGCCAGCAGCCAAGTAGCAGGGGGATCGGGGGGCTACACCTTC
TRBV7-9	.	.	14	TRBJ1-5	CASSSLGRRQPQHF	TGTGCCAGCAGCTCGCTCGGACGAAGGCAGCCCCAGCATTTT
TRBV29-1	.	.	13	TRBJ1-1	CSVRKDTDTEAFF	TGCAGCGTTCGAAAAGACACCGACACTGAAGCTTTCTTT
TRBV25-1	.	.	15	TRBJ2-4	CASSDLIRGGPLWYF	TGTGCCAGCAGTGATCTGATACGCGGTGGGCCGCTCTGGTACTTC
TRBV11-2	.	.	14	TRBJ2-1	CASSLGIGGDEQFF	TGTGCCAGCAGCTTAGGGATAGGGGGGGATGAGCAGTTCTTC
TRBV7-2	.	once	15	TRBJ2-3	CASSLAAVSTDTQYF	TGTGCCAGCAGCTTAGCAGCGGTAAGCACAGATACGCAGTATTTT
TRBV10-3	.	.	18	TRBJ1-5	CAISELWQGKRSNQPQHF	TGTGCCATCAGTGAATTGTGGCAGGGGAAACGTAGCAATCAGCCCCAGCATTTT
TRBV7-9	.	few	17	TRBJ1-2	CASSLGEGQGTFYGYTF	TGTGCCAGCAGCTTAGGGGAGGGACAAGGGACTTTTTATGGCTACACCTTC
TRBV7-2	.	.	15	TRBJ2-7	CASSYWTEGSYEQYF	TGTGCCAGCAGTTATTGGACCGAAGGTTCCTACGAGCAGTACTTC
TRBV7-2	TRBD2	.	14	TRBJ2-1	CASSTAGGNNEQFF	TGTGCCAGCAGCACAGCGGGGGGGAACAATGAGCAGTTCTTC
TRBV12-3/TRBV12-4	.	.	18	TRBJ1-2	CASSFLPTLGAGRYGYTF	TGTGCCAGCAGTTTCCTACCGACCCTGGGGGCAGGGCGGTATGGCTACACCTTC
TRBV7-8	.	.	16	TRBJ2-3	CASSFRPGRETDTQYF	TGTGCCAGCAGCTTTCGGCCAGGGCGGGAAACAGATACGCAGTATTTT
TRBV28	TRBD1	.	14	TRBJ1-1	CASTGTGLNTEAFF	TGTGCCAGCACCGGGACAGGCCTGAACACTGAAGCTTTCTTT
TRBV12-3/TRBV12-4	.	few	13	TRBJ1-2	CASSTTGPYGYTF	TGTGCCAGCAGTACCACAGGGCCCTATGGCTACACCTTC
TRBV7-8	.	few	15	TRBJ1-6	CASSGRQERNSPLHF	TGTGCCAGCAGCGGACGACAGGAGAGGAATTCACCCCTCCACTTT
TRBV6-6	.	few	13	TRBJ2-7	CASKPGASYEQYF	TGTGCCAGCAAACCCGGGGCAAGCTACGAGCAGTACTTC
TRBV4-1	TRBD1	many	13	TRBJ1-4	CASSLLGTGELFF	TGCGCCAGCAGCCTATTAGGGACAGGGGAACTGTTTTTT
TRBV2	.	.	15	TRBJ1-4	CASTPGGATNEKLFF	TGTGCCAGCACTCCTGGAGGGGCCACTAATGAAAAACTGTTTTTT
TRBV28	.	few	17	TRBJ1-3	CASSLAVVSSNGNTIYF	TGTGCCAGCAGTTTAGCTGTGGTCTCGTCGAATGGAAACACCATATATTTT
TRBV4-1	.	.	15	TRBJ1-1	CASSQERGLNTEAFF	TGCGCCAGCAGCCAAGAACGGGGACTGAACACTGAAGCTTTCTTT
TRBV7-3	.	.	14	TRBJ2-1	CASSLGGLQNEQFF	TGTGCCAGCAGCCTAGGGGGACTCCAAAATGAGCAGTTCTTC
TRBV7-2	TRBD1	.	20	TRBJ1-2	CASSLLAKPDRGNFANGYTF	TGTGCCAGCAGCTTATTGGCAAAACCGGACAGGGGTAATTTTGCTAACGGCTACACCTTC
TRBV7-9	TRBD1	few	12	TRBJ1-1	CASKGAGTEAFF	TGTGCCAGTAAGGGGGCGGGCACTGAAGCTTTCTTT
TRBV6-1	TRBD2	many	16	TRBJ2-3	CASSSGLAGGTDTQYF	TGTGCCAGCAGTTCCGGACTAGCGGGGGGCACAGATACGCAGTATTTT
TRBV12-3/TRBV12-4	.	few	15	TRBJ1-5	CASSLDGRGNQPQHF	TGTGCCAGCAGTTTAGATGGCAGGGGCAATCAGCCCCAGCATTTT
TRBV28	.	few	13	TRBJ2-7	CASNPGTNYEQYF	TGTGCCAGCAATCCCGGGACAAACTACGAGCAGTACTTC
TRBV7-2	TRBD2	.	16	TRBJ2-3	CASSLEGGGAGNTQYF	TGTGCCAGCAGCTTAGAAGGCGGGGGGGCCGGGAATACGCAGTATTTT
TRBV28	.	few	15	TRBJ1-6	CASQARDGPNSPLHF	TGTGCCAGCCAGGCAAGGGATGGCCCCAATTCACCCCTCCACTTT
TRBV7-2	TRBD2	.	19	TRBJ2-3	CASSLAYGTSDPWADTQYF	TGTGCCAGCAGCTTAGCCTACGGGACTAGCGATCCTTGGGCAGATACGCAGTATTTT
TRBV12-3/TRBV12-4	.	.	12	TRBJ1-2	CASSATGHGYTF	TGTGCCAGCAGTGCCACAGGACATGGCTACACCTTC
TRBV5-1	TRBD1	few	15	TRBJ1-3	CASSEDRGPGNTIYF	TGCGCCAGCAGCGAGGACAGGGGGCCTGGAAACACCATATATTTT
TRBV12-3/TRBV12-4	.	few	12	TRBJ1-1	CASSLGPIEAFF	TGTGCCAGCAGTTTAGGACCGATTGAAGCTTTCTTT
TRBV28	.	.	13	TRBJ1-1	CASSYLGGREAFF	TGTGCCAGCAGTTATCTGGGGGGCAGGGAAGCTTTCTTT
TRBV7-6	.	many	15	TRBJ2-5	CASSLAKGLSGTQYF	TGTGCCAGCAGCTTAGCGAAGGGCCTTAGTGGGACCCAGTACTTC
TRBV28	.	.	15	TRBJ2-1	CASTLLQGSYNEQFF	TGTGCCAGCACCCTCTTACAGGGCTCCTACAATGAGCAGTTCTTC
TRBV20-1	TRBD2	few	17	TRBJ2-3	CSAQSPLTSGILDTQYF	TGCAGTGCGCAAAGTCCCCTGACTAGCGGGATTTTGGATACGCAGTATTTT
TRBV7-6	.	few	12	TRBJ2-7	CASSPNRVEQYF	TGTGCCAGCAGCCCCAACAGGGTCGAGCAGTACTTC
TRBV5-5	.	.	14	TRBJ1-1	CASGRGFRGTEAFF	TGTGCCAGCGGCAGGGGCTTCCGGGGCACTGAAGCTTTCTTT
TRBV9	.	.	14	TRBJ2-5	CASSPGEAQETQYF	TGTGCCAGCAGCCCAGGGGAGGCACAAGAGACCCAGTACTTC
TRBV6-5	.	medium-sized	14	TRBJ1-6	CASTWEGFGSPLHF	TGTGCCAGCACCTGGGAGGGGTTCGGCTCACCCCTCCACTTT
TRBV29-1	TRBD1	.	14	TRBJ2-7	CSVDVGTGMREQYF	TGCAGCGTTGATGTTGGGACAGGGATGCGCGAGCAGTACTTC
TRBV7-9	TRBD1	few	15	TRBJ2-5	CASSQPGQGWLAQYF	TGTGCCAGCAGCCAACCGGGACAGGGATGGTTGGCCCAGTACTTC
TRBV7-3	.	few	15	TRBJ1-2	CASSTGLGGIYGYTF	TGTGCCAGCAGCACGGGACTCGGGGGTATCTATGGCTACACCTTC
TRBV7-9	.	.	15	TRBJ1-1	CASSLQAGVNTEAFF	TGTGCCAGCAGCTTACAGGCGGGCGTGAACACTGAAGCTTTCTTT
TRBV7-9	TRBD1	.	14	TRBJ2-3	CASSPRQGQHTQYF	TGTGCCAGCAGCCCCCGACAGGGGCAGCATACGCAGTATTTT
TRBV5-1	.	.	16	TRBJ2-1	CASRLSGSSSYNEQFF	TGCGCCAGCAGACTAAGCGGGTCGAGCTCCTACAATGAGCAGTTCTTC
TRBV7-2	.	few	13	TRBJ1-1	CASSLAKGTEAFF	TGTGCCAGCAGCTTAGCAAAGGGGACTGAAGCTTTCTTT